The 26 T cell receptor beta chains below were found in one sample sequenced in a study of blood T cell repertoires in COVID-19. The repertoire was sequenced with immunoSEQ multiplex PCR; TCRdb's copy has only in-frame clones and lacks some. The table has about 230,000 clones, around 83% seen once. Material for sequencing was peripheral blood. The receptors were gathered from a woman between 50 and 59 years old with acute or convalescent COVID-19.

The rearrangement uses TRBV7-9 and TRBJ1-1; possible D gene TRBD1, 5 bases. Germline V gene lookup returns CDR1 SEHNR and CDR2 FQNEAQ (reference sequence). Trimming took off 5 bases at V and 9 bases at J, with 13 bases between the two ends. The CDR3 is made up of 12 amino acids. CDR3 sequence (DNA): TGTGCCAGCAGCCCTGACAGCCCCCAAGCTTTCTTT. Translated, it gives CASSPDSPQAFF.

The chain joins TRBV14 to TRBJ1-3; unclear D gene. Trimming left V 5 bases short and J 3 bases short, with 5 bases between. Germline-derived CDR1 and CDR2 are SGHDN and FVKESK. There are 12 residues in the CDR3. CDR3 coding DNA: TGTGCCAGCAGCACTTTTGGAAACACCATATATTTT. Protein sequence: CASSTFGNTIYF. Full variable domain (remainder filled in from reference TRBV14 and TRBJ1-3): EAGVTQFPSHSVIEKGQTVTLRCDPISGHDNLYWYRRVMGKEIKFLLHFVKESKQDESGMPNNRFLAERTGGTYSTLKVQPAELEDSGVYFCASSTFGNTIYFGEGSWLTVV.

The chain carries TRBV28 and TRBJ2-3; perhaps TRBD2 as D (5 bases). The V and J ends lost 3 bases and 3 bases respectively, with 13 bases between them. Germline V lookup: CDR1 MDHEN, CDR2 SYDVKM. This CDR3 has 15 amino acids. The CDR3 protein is CASSFSGDGTDTQYF. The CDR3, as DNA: TGTGCCAGCAGTTTTTCCGGGGATGGGACAGATACGCAGTATTTT.

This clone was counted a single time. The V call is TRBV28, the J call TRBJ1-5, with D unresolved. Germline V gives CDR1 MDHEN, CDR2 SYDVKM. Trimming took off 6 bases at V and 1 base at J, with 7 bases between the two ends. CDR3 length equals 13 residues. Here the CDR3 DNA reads TGTGCCAGCAGCACTCCGAGCAATCAGCCCCAGCATTTT. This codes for CASSTPSNQPQHF. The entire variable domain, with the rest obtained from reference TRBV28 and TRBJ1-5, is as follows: DVKVTQSSRYLVKRTGEKVFLECVQDMDHENMFWYRQDPGLGLRLIYFSYDVKMKEKGDIPEGYSVSREKKERFSLILESASTNQTSMYLCASSTPSNQPQHFGDGTRLSIL.

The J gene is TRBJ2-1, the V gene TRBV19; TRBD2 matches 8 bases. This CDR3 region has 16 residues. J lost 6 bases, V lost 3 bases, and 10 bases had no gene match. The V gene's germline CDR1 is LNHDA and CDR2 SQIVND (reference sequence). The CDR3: CASSMSPAGVGNEQFF. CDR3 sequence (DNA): TGTGCCAGTAGTATGTCCCCAGCGGGAGTCGGCAATGAGCAGTTCTTC.

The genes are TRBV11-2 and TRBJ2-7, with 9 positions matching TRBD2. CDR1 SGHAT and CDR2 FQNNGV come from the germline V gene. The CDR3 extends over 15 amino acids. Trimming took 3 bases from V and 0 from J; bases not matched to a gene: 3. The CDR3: CASSLGREGSYEQYF. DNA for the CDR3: TGTGCCAGCAGCTTGGGGCGGGAGGGCTCCTACGAGCAGTACTTC.

The CDR3 is CASSSGEAFF. CDR3 coding DNA: TGTGCCAGCTCTTCCGGTGAAGCTTTCTTT. The chain is built from TRBV2 and TRBJ1-1; D is ambiguous. Per the germline V gene, CDR1 is SNHLY and CDR2 is FYNNEI. V was pared by 8 bases and J by 7 bases, with 8 bases between. The CDR3 contains 10 residues.

CDR3 sequence: CASSPAAGVGEQYF. The CDR3 DNA reads as TGTGCCAGCAGCCCGGCGGCGGGAGTAGGCGAGCAGTACTTC. The chain couples TRBV3-1 (or the pseudogene TRBV3-2) to TRBJ2-7; TRBD2 matches 7 bases. CDR1 LGHDT and CDR2 YNNKEL come from the germline V gene (reference sequence). V lost 4 bases and J lost 6; bases outside the gene matches: 9. The CDR3 contains 14 residues.

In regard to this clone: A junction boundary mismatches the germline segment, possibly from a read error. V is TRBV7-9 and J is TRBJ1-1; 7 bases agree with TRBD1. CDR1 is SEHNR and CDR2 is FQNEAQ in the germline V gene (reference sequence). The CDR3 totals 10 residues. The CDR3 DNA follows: TGTGCCAGCAGCGTTACAGGGGTTATCTTT. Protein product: CASSVTGVIF.

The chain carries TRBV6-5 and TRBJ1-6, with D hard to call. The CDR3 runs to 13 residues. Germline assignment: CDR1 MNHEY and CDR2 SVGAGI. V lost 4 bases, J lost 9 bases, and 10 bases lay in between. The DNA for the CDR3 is TGTGCCAGCAGTTCTACTTCAGGTTCACCCCTCCACTTT. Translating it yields CASSSTSGSPLHF.

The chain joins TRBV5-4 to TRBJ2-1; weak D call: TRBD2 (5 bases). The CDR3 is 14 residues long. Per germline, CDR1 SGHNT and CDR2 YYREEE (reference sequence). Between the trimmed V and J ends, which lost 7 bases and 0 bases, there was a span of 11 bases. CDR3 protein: CASRGFSSYNEQFF. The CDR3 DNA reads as TGTGCCAGCCGAGGGTTTAGCTCCTACAATGAGCAGTTCTTC.

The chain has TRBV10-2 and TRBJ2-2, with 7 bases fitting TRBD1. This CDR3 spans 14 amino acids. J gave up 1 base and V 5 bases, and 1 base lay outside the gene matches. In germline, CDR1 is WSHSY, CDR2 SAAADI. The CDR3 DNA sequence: TGCGCCAGCAGTAGGGACAGGAACACCGGGGAGCTGTTTTTT. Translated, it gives CASSRDRNTGELFF.

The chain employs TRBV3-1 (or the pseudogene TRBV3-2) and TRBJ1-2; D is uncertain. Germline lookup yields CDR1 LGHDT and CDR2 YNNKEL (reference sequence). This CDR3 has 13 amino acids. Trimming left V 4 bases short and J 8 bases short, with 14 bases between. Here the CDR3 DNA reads TGTGCCAGCAGCCCGACGGCGGCCAGCGGCTACACCTTC. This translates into CASSPTAASGYTF.

In nucleotides, the CDR3 is TGCGCCAGCAGCTTGGGGGGACACCTAGAAGGCGAGCAGTACTTC. Translation: CASSLGGHLEGEQYF. The V call is TRBV5-1, the J call TRBJ2-7; D may be TRBD1 (6 bases). Germline V CDR1 and CDR2: SGHRS, YFSETQ. Trimming pared 0 bases from V and 6 bases from J, leaving 16 bases between. The CDR3 consists of 15 residues.

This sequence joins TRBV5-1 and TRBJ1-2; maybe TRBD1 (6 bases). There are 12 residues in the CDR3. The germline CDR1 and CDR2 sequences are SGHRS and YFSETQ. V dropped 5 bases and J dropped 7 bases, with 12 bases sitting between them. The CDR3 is CASSTLGGGYTF. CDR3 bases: TGCGCCAGCAGTACCCTAGGGGGTGGCTACACCTTC.

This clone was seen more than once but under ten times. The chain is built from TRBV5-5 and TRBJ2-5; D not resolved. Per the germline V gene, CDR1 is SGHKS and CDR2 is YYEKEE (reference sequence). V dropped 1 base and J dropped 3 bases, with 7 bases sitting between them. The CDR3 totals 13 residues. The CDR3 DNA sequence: TGTGCCAGCAGCTTGCCGGCGGAAGAGACCCAGTACTTC. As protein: CASSLPAEETQYF.

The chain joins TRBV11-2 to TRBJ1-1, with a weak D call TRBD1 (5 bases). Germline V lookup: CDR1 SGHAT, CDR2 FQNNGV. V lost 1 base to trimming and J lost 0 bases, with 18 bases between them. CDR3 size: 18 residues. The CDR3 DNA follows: TGTGCCAGCAGCTTAGGCCCCGATTACAGGTCCCTGAACACTGAAGCTTTCTTT. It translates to CASSLGPDYRSLNTEAFF. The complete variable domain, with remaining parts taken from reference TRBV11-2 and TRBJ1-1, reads EAGVAQSPRYKIIEKRQSVAFWCNPISGHATLYWYQQILGQGPKLLIQFQNNGVVDDSQLPKDRFSAERLKGVDSTLKIQPAKLEDSAVYLCASSLGPDYRSLNTEAFFGQGTRLTVV.

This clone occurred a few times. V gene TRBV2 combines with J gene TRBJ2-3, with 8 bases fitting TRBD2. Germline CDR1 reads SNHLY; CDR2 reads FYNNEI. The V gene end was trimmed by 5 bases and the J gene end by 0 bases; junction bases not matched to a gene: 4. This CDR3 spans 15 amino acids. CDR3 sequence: CASSSGSHSTDTQYF. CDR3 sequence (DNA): TGTGCCAGCAGTAGCGGGAGCCATAGCACAGATACGCAGTATTTT.

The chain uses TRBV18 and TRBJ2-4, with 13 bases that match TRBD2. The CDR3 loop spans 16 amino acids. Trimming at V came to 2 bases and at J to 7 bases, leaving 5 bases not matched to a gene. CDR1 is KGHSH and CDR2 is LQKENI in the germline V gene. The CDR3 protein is CASSPGTSGIGNIQYF. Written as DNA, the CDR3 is TGTGCCAGCTCACCAGGGACTAGCGGGATCGGGAACATTCAGTACTTC.

The CDR3 nucleotides are TGTGCCACCAGTGAACGGGACAGGGGGAACTATGGCTACACCTTC. This translates into CATSERDRGNYGYTF. The rearrangement uses TRBV24-1 and TRBJ1-2; 11 nucleotides agree with TRBD1. This CDR3 contains 15 residues. V shed 4 bases and J 2 bases; nucleotides not matched to a gene: 2. The germline gives CDR1 KGHDR, CDR2 SFDVKD.

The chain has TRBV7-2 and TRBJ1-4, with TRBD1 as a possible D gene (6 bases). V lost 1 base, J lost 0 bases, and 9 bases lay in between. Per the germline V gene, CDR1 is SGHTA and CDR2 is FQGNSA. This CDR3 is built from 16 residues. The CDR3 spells CASSLGRGPTNEKLFF. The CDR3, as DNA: TGTGCCAGCAGCTTAGGCAGGGGCCCAACTAATGAAAAACTGTTTTTT. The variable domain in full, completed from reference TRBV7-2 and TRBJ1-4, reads GAGVSQSPSNKVTEKGKDVELRCDPISGHTALYWYRQSLGQGLEFLIYFQGNSAPDKSGLPSDRFSAERTGGSVSTLTIQRTQQEDSAVYLCASSLGRGPTNEKLFFGSGTQLSVL.

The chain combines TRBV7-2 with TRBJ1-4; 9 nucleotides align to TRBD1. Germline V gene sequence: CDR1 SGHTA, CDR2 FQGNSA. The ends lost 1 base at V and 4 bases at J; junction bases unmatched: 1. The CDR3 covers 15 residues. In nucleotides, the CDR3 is TGTGCCAGCAGCTTAGGGGACAGGGATAATGAAAAACTGTTTTTT. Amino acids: CASSLGDRDNEKLFF.

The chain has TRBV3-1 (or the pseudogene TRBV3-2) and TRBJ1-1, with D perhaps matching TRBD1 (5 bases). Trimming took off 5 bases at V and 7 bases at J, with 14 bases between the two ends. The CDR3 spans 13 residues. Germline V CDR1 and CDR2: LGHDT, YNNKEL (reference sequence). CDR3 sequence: CASSLRPRDEAFF. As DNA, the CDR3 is TGTGCCAGCAGCTTAAGGCCCAGGGATGAAGCTTTCTTT.

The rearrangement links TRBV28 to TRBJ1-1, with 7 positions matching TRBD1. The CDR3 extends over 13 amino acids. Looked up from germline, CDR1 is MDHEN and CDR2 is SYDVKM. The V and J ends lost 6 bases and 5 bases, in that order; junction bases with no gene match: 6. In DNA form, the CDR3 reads TGTGCCAGCAGGACAGGGCGGCAGACTGAAGCTTTCTTT. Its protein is CASRTGRQTEAFF.

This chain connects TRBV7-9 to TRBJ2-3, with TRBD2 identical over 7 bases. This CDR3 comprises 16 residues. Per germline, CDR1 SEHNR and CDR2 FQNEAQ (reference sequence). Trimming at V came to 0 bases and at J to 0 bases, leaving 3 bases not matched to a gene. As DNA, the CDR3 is TGTGCCAGCAGCTTAGCCTCCGGGGGGAGCACAGATACGCAGTATTTT. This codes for CASSLASGGSTDTQYF.

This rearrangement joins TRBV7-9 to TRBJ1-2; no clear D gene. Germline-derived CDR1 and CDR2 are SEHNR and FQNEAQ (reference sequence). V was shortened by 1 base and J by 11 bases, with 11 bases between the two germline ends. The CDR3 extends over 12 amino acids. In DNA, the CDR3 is TGTGCCAGCAGCTTAGGGCAGTCTTATTACACCTTC. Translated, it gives CASSLGQSYYTF.